The clone carrying this T cell receptor (beta chain) was recorded only once. Its specificity is not known. These data belong to a study of T cell responses to AZD1222 COVID-19 vaccine. Findings and caveats of the study: At baseline, seropositivity was found in only a handful of AZD1222 recipients. Possibly, clonal diversity was underestimated; donors were largely white British and included more females.

The CDR3 is 16 residues long. Germline V gene lookup returns CDR1 LGHNA and CDR2 YSLEER. V lost 1 base and J lost 5; bases outside the gene matches: 3. The method was immunoSEQ multiplex PCR; TCRdb's version includes in-frame clones alone and lacks a portion of them. Here the sample spans around 200,000 clones, almost 90% being singletons. Sequencing used peripheral blood, obtained on day 0 of AZD1222 vaccination. J is TRBJ2-2 and V is TRBV4-3; 11 positions agree with TRBD2. The receptor was isolated from an adult in good health. CDR3 region: CASSQVASGGTGELFF. CDR3 DNA: TGCGCCAGCAGCCAAGTGGCTAGCGGGGGGACCGGGGAGCTGTTTTTT.